This TCR beta chain was sequenced for a study of patients and donors after allogeneic stem cell transplantation. TCRdb reprocessed the RT-PCR reads with MiXCR, giving one entry per CDR3 protein. The sample lists around 150,000 distinct CDR3 sequences, about two fifths occurring once. The CDR3 sequence is 12 residues long. Trimming removed 5 bases at V and 9 bases at J, with 11 bases between. The TCR sequence derives from a human donor who was either an allogeneic HSCT recipient or a stem cell or donor lymphocyte infusion donor (not recorded which). It is not recorded whose cells these are; they may come from a transplant donor. The specimen was blood, either unsorted or a sorted T cell fraction (not recorded which). The gene calls are TRBV12-3 or TRBV12-4 and TRBJ2-1; no firm D call. The DNA for the CDR3 is TGTGCCAGCAGTCTCAGGTGGGGTGAGCAGTTCTTC. Translation: CASSLRWGEQFF.